These T cell receptor beta chains were read from a single sample in a study of vaccination and CD4 T cells after COVID-19. The antigens these receptors bind are not known. TCRdb passed the PCR reads through MiXCR, listing each CDR3 protein once. The table lists approximately 9,400 distinct CDR3 sequences, about 28% of them singletons. The sample consisted of CD4+ T cells from blood, cultured in vitro, taken after SARS-CoV-2 vaccination. Receptors originate from a human donor who had recovered from COVID-19. CDR3s include the opening cysteine and the closing phenylalanine or tryptophan. The order of the fields is D gene, J gene, V gene, CDR3 length, clone size, CDR3 protein, CDR3 DNA. D genes are given only for firm matches. The size entry is marked missing in some rows and otherwise reads once, few, many or a size class.

. TRBJ2-6 TRBV24-1 16 few CATSDPGYSGANVLTF TGTGCCACCAGTGACCCCGGTTATTCTGGGGCCAACGTCCTGACTTTC
. TRBJ1-2 TRBV19 16 . CASSMGPQTVIYGYTF TGTGCCAGTAGTATGGGACCACAGACCGTCATATATGGCTACACCTTC
TRBD1 TRBJ1-5 TRBV19 16 few CASRLGPDRGNQPQHF TGTGCCAGTAGGTTGGGGCCGGACAGGGGAAATCAGCCCCAGCATTTT
. TRBJ2-3 TRBV7-2 12 few CASSLDLDTQYF TGTGCCAGCAGCTTAGATCTGGATACGCAGTATTTT
. TRBJ1-1 TRBV7-8 13 medium-sized CASSLGLGTEAFF TGTGCCAGCAGCTTAGGCCTAGGCACTGAAGCTTTCTTT
TRBD1 TRBJ2-5 TRBV19 16 few CASKPRQGRSQETQYF TGTGCCAGTAAGCCCAGACAGGGACGGTCTCAAGAGACCCAGTACTTC
TRBD1 TRBJ2-3 TRBV6-1 14 few CAGRRDRGTDTQYF TGTGCCGGACGCCGGGACAGGGGGACAGATACGCAGTATTTT
TRBD1 TRBJ1-2 TRBV6-1 14 few CASSQPGQGIRYTF TGTGCCAGCAGTCAACCGGGACAGGGGATTCGCTACACCTTC
. TRBJ2-5 TRBV28 12 few CASRERGETQYF TGTGCCAGCAGAGAGAGAGGGGAGACCCAGTACTTC
. TRBJ2-7 TRBV6-1 14 few CASRRGIYNYEQYF TGTGCCAGCCGACGGGGGATCTATAACTACGAGCAGTACTTC
. TRBJ2-1 TRBV11-2 11 once CASSFGNEQFF TGTGCCAGCAGCTTCGGCAATGAGCAGTTCTTC
. TRBJ2-1 TRBV27 16 few CASSGDRRDQYNEQFF TGTGCCAGCAGTGGGGACCGCCGAGATCAATACAATGAGCAGTTCTTC
. TRBJ2-7 TRBV6-1 13 few CASTRAGDYEQYF TGTGCCAGCACACGTGCTGGGGATTACGAGCAGTACTTC
. TRBJ2-7 TRBV5-6 16 once CASSLSGPLVPYEQYF TGTGCCAGCAGCTTGTCGGGCCCCCTCGTCCCCTACGAGCAGTACTTC
. TRBJ1-1 TRBV5-1 12 . CASSSQNTEAFF TGCGCCAGCAGTTCCCAGAACACTGAAGCTTTCTTT
. TRBJ1-1 TRBV7-8 15 . CASRKNQRDDTEAFF TGTGCCAGCAGAAAAAATCAAAGGGACGACACTGAAGCTTTCTTT
. TRBJ1-2 TRBV11-1 14 . CASSQLKVASGYTF TGTGCCAGCAGCCAACTGAAAGTGGCGTCCGGCTACACCTTC
. TRBJ1-5 TRBV19 13 . CASSQTLVQPQHF TGTGCCAGTAGCCAAACCCTAGTCCAGCCCCAGCATTTT
TRBD1 TRBJ2-7 TRBV6-5 14 . CASSYSGQPYEQYF TGTGCCAGCAGTTACTCGGGACAGCCCTACGAGCAGTACTTC
. TRBJ2-7 TRBV24-1 13 few CATSDLTRGEQYF TGTGCCACCAGTGACCTTACCAGGGGTGAGCAGTACTTC